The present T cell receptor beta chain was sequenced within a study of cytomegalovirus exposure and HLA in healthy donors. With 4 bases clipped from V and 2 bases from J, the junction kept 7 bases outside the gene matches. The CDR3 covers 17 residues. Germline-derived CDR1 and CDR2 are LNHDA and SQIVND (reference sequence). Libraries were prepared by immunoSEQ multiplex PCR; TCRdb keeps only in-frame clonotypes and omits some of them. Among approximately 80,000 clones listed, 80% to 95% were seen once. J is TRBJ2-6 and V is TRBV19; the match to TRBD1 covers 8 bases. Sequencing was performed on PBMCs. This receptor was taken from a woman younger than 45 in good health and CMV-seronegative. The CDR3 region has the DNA TGTGCCAGTAGTAGTCGGGACAGGTTAGCTGGGGCCAACGTCCTGACTTTC. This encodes CASSSRDRLAGANVLTF.